This TCR beta chain was documented in a study of beta chain features in type 1 diabetes. Study results and caveats: Shorter TCRB CDR3s, moderately but significantly so, marked every one of the four CD4+ subsets in Type 1 diabetes patients.

After removal of 4 bases from V and 7 bases from J, the junction contained 9 bases not matched to a gene. CDR1 SGHTA and CDR2 FQGNSA come from the germline V gene. The CDR3 covers 15 residues. In the case of this clone: Antigen unknown. The sample holds other DNA sequences that translate to the same CDR3.

Each of the CD4+ naive, central memory, regulatory and stem cell-like memory populations was sorted via CD45RO/CCR7/CD25/CD127/CD95/CD27. The whole isolated RNA underwent reverse transcription, so sequencing captured expressed TCRB transcripts. Profiled with immunoSEQ multiplex PCR; TCRdb holds only in-frame clones, not every one. This table has about 160,000 clones, 6.5% to 10% appearing once. This TCR derives from a woman under 30 with type 1 diabetes. Sequencing was done on a sample of central memory CD4+ T cells from blood. The chain recombines TRBV7-2 with TRBJ2-4; TRBD1 agrees at 8 bases. CDR3 region: CASSSPGTGGNIQYF. CDR3 coding DNA: TGTGCCAGCAGCTCCCCCGGGACAGGAGGGAACATTCAGTACTTC.